Each of the 21 T cell receptor beta chains below was sequenced from the same sample in a study of blood T cell repertoires in COVID-19. The table came from immunoSEQ multiplex PCR; TCRdb's copy has only in-frame clones and leaves some out. The table records some 40,000 clones, approximately 80% of them present only once. Sequenced material: peripheral blood. The receptors derive from a human donor in a cohort sampled during active COVID-19.

This clone was picked up a small number of times. This chain uses TRBV6-1 with TRBJ2-1; D gene unclear. This CDR3 is built from 15 residues. CDR1 is MNHNS, CDR2 SASEGT, per germline. V was clipped by 1 base and J by 0 bases, with 7 bases between them. The CDR3 protein is CASSEGSSSYNEQFF. The CDR3 nucleotides are TGTGCCAGCAGTGAAGGTTCCAGCTCCTACAATGAGCAGTTCTTC.

The rearrangement uses TRBV30 and TRBJ2-1; tentative D call: TRBD1 (6 bases). The CDR3 is 12 amino acids. The germline V and J ends were trimmed by 0 bases and 12 bases, with 12 bases remaining between them. CDR1 is GTSNPN and CDR2 is SVGIG in the germline V gene (reference sequence). Written as DNA, the CDR3 is TGTGCCTGGAGTGTCTCAGGGGACGGGCAGTTCTTC. Its protein is CAWSVSGDGQFF.

The rearrangement links TRBV12-5 to TRBJ1-1; 8 bases match TRBD1. Germline V gene lookup returns CDR1 LGHNT and CDR2 FRNRAP. The CDR3 sequence is 15 residues long. Losses at the gene ends were 2 bases for V and 6 bases for J; bases not matched to a gene: 8. The CDR3 protein is CASGLPRQGFAEAFF. The CDR3 coding sequence is TGTGCTAGTGGTTTGCCAAGACAGGGGTTTGCTGAAGCTTTCTTT.

There are a few counts of this clone. The chain joins TRBV3-1 (or the pseudogene TRBV3-2) to TRBJ2-7; the match to TRBD1 covers 10 bases. Germline trimming cut 4 bases from V and 2 bases from J; bases unmatched to any gene: 5. The CDR3 covers 15 residues. Germline V gene data show CDR1 as LGHDT and CDR2 as YNNKEL (reference sequence). The CDR3 is CASSPAGTGAYEQYF. The CDR3 DNA is TGTGCCAGCAGCCCTGCCGGGACAGGGGCCTACGAGCAGTACTTC.

This rearrangement joins TRBV6-5 to TRBJ1-2, with 11 bases identical to TRBD1. The junction had 7 bases not matched to a gene; V was cut back by 6 bases and J by 4 bases. The germline CDR1 and CDR2 sequences are MNHEY and SVGAGI. This CDR3 has 15 amino acids. The CDR3 sequence is CASRGTGGPLYGYTF. CDR3 nucleotides: TGTGCCAGCAGGGGGACAGGGGGACCACTCTATGGCTACACCTTC.

CDR3 protein: CASSLAGRNTEAFF. The DNA for the CDR3 is TGCGCCAGCAGCTTGGCCGGGAGGAACACTGAAGCTTTCTTT. The gene calls are TRBV5-1 and TRBJ1-1, with D hard to call. Per the germline V gene, CDR1 is SGHRS and CDR2 is YFSETQ. CDR3 length equals 14 residues. Trimming shortened V by 0 bases and J by 1 base, and 7 bases separated the two germline ends.

The genes are TRBV5-6 and TRBJ1-2, with D tentatively TRBD1 (6 bases). V was cut by 1 base and J by 4 bases, with 8 bases left in between. This CDR3 has 13 amino acids. Looked up from germline, CDR1 is SGHDT and CDR2 is YYEEEE. The CDR3 coding sequence is TGTGCCAGCAGCTTGCCACAGGGCTATGGCTACACCTTC. Protein: CASSLPQGYGYTF.

The genes are TRBV9 and TRBJ2-7, with 13 bases fitting TRBD2. The CDR3 sequence is 17 residues long. The J segment lost 4 bases and the V segment lost 4 bases, leaving 11 bases of the junction unmatched. CDR1 is SGDLS, CDR2 YYNGEE, per germline. The CDR3 DNA is TGTGCCAGCAGCAAGGGGACTAGCGGGGAGGCGGTTTACGAGCAGTACTTC. As protein: CASSKGTSGEAVYEQYF.

The genes are TRBV24-1 and TRBJ2-5, with 9 positions matching TRBD2. The trim removed 4 bases at V and 2 bases at J, leaving 4 bases unmatched. CDR3 size: 15 residues. Germline assignment: CDR1 KGHDR and CDR2 SFDVKD. The CDR3 coding sequence is TGTGCCACCAGTGACCCGACTAGCGGTCAAGAGACCCAGTACTTC. This encodes CATSDPTSGQETQYF.

This clone was detected a few times. The chain combines TRBV5-1 with TRBJ1-2, with a possible D match to TRBD1 (6 bases). This CDR3 comprises 13 residues. Germline CDR1 is SGHRS and CDR2 is YFSETQ. The V and J ends lost 5 bases and 5 bases respectively, with 13 bases between them. CDR3 nucleotides: TGCGCCAGCAGACTGGACAGTGAGTATGGCTACACCTTC. This sequence encodes CASRLDSEYGYTF. Using reference TRBV5-1 and TRBJ1-2 for the parts outside the CDR3, the full variable domain is KAGVTQTPRYLIKTRGQQVTLSCSPISGHRSVSWYQQTPGQGLQFLFEYFSETQRNKGNFPGRFSGRQFSNSRSEMNVSTLELGDSALYLCASRLDSEYGYTFGSGTRLTVV.

The chain couples TRBV5-8 to TRBJ2-3, with D perhaps TRBD2 (6 bases). From germline, CDR1 is SGHTS and CDR2 YDEGEE. The V end was cut by 3 bases, the J end by 1 base, with 6 bases between. The CDR3 runs 13 residues. This chain's CDR3 is CASSSGGTDTQYF. The CDR3 DNA follows: TGTGCCAGCAGCTCGGGAGGCACAGATACGCAGTATTTT.

This clone has a single count. This chain joins TRBV9 and TRBJ2-1; TRBD1 might be the D (5 bases). This CDR3 has 15 amino acids. Looked up from germline, CDR1 is SGDLS and CDR2 is YYNGEE. With 4 bases removed from V and 9 bases from J, the gap between germline ends came to 20 bases. This chain's CDR3 is CASSNRRGRVGEQFF. CDR3 DNA sequence: TGTGCCAGCAGCAACCGAAGGGGAAGGGTCGGTGAGCAGTTCTTC.

The J gene is TRBJ2-1, the V gene TRBV5-1; 8 nucleotides match TRBD1. There are 16 residues in the CDR3. The germline V gene encodes CDR1 SGHRS and CDR2 YFSETQ. Unmatched junction bases numbered 8, after V lost 0 bases and J lost 6 bases. The CDR3 protein is CASSLATGGRGNEQFF. The CDR3 bases are TGCGCCAGCAGCTTGGCCACAGGGGGGCGTGGCAATGAGCAGTTCTTC.

The DNA for the CDR3 is TGTGCCAGTAATCGGGAAAGGAACACTGAAGCTTTCTTT. Amino acid sequence: CASNRERNTEAFF. The V and J genes are TRBV19 and TRBJ1-1; D remains ambiguous. Germline CDR1 reads LNHDA; CDR2 reads SQIVND (reference sequence). V lost 7 bases and J 1 base, leaving 10 bases between the germline ends. The CDR3 is 13 amino acids.

The chain links TRBV5-1 to TRBJ2-5, with TRBD2 matching 10 bases. CDR3 length: 16 amino acids. Germline CDR1 is SGHRS and CDR2 is YFSETQ. V trimming: 4 bases; J trimming: 5 bases; junction bases outside the gene matches: 11. CDR3 protein: CASSGREAGGRETQYF. CDR3 bases: TGCGCCAGCAGCGGTCGGGAAGCGGGAGGGCGGGAGACCCAGTACTTC.

The V and J genes are TRBV20-1 and TRBJ2-1, with 7 bases matching TRBD2. The germline V gene encodes CDR1 DFQATT and CDR2 SNEGSKA (reference sequence). The CDR3 totals 14 residues. With V trimmed by 3 bases and J by 7 bases, 9 bases remained unmatched. CDR3 residues: CSASKAGEGNEQFF. CDR3 nucleotides: TGCAGTGCTAGTAAGGCGGGAGAGGGGAATGAGCAGTTCTTC.

The chain joins TRBV9 to TRBJ2-3, with D tentatively TRBD2 (6 bases). Germline lookup yields CDR1 SGDLS and CDR2 YYNGEE. The CDR3 covers 15 residues. V was clipped by 4 bases and J by 4 bases, with 16 bases between them. The CDR3 DNA sequence: TGTGCCAGCAGCTCCCGAGGTAGCGGCGCAGATACGCAGTATTTT. Translated: CASSSRGSGADTQYF.

The genes are TRBV19 and TRBJ2-5, with a tentative D call TRBD2 (7 bases). Germline-derived CDR1 and CDR2 are LNHDA and SQIVND (reference sequence). The V end was cut by 6 bases, the J end by 4 bases, with 15 bases between. The CDR3 loop spans 14 amino acids. This CDR3 reads CASSLGGGAETQYF. The CDR3 DNA reads TGTGCCAGTAGCCTTGGGGGGGGCGCAGAGACCCAGTACTTC.

Written as DNA, the CDR3 is TGCGCCAGCAGTCAATCAGGGTGGGACTCGTTCTCCTATAATTCACCCCTCCACTTT. It is translated as CASSQSGWDSFSYNSPLHF. The chain uses TRBV23-1 and TRBJ1-6; weak D call: TRBD1 (5 bases). TRBV23-1 is marked as an open reading frame, function uncertain. The length of the CDR3 is 19 residues. The ends were cut back, 0 bases at V and 0 bases at J, with 15 bases in the middle.

The rearrangement links TRBV7-9 to TRBJ2-2; D possibly corresponds to TRBD2 (6 bases). Germline V gene lookup returns CDR1 SEHNR and CDR2 FQNEAQ (reference sequence). This CDR3 contains 14 residues. V was shortened by 8 bases and J by 6 bases, with 16 bases between the two germline ends. The CDR3 nucleotides are TGTGCCAGCCTCCAAAGGGGAGGAGCCGGGGAGCTGTTTTTT. Translating gives CASLQRGGAGELFF.

This clone has just one count. Written as DNA, the CDR3 is TGTGCCAGCAGCCAGGCAGCGGGGGTTTACGAGCAGTACTTC. Protein sequence: CASSQAAGVYEQYF. V and J are TRBV3-1 (or the pseudogene TRBV3-2) and TRBJ2-7, with 8 bases fitting TRBD2. Germline V gives CDR1 LGHDT, CDR2 YNNKEL (reference sequence). V shed 3 bases, J shed 4 bases, and the junction held 5 bases outside the gene matches. CDR3 length equals 14 residues.